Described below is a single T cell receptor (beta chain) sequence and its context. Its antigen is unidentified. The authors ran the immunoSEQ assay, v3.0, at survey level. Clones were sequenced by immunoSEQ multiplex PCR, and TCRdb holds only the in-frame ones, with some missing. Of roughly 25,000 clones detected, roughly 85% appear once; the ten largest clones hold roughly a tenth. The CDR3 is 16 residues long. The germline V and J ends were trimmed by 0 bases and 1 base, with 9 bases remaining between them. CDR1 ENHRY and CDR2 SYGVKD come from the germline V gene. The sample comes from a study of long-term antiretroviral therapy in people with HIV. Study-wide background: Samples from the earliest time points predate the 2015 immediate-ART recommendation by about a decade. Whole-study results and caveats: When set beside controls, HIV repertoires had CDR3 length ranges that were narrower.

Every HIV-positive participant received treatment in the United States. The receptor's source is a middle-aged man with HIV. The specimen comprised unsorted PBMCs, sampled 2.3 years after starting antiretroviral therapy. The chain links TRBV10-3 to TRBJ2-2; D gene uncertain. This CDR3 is CAISESTRLNTGELFF. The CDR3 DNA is TGTGCCATCAGTGAGTCGACTCGGTTGAACACCGGGGAGCTGTTTTTT.